This TCR beta chain is drawn from a study of blood T cells in healthy people across ages. The CDR3 length is 10 residues. Germline CDR1 reads DFQATT; CDR2 reads SNEGSKA (reference sequence). Trimming removed 1 base from V and 8 bases from J, with 3 bases in between. This clonotype was detected a few times. Next came a second PCR, run for roughly 6 to 11 cycles, which used a sample-barcoded 5' primer along with a J-beta primer mix. One entry per CDR3 protein results from TCRdb running MiXCR on the 5' RACE reads. This sample carries fewer than 800,000 distinct CDR3 sequences, roughly 49% of them seen once, and the ten largest clones take roughly 30%.

Material for sequencing was blood. The receptor was derived from a woman in her fifties or sixties in good health. The chain couples TRBV20-1 to TRBJ2-1; D is unclear. CDR3 coding DNA: TGCAGTGCTAGAGCGGATGAGCAGTTCTTC. It encodes CSARADEQFF.